This TCR beta chain was captured by sequencing in a study of T-cell memory formation after mild COVID-19. General study findings and limits: Clones contracting over day 15 to 85 were CD4/CD8 balanced, with later expanders leaning CD4+.

Regarding this clonotype: The target antigen is unknown.

The length of the CDR3 is 13 residues. Per the germline V gene, CDR1 is ENHRY and CDR2 is SYGVKD. Trimming shortened V by 4 bases and J by 2 bases, and 8 bases separated the two germline ends. TCRdb redid the calling of the 5' RACE reads with MiXCR, one entry per CDR3 protein. This sample yields under 300,000 distinct CDR3 sequences, of which more than 15% are seen a single time; under 25% belongs to the top ten. The TCR originated in a man between 18 and 35 years old who had mild COVID-19 (a few samples of this study predate the infection). Cell type and time point are not known. Sequencing input: PBMCs or a T cell subset sorted from them (not recorded which). The chain combines TRBV10-3 with TRBJ2-5; D is perhaps TRBD1 or TRBD2 (5 bases each). CDR3 region: CAISGGGQETQYF. In DNA form, the CDR3 reads TGTGCCATCAGTGGTGGGGGACAAGAGACCCAGTACTTC.